Shown below are 2 T cell receptor beta chains from a single sample sequenced in a study of blood T cell repertoires in COVID-19. Generated by immunoSEQ multiplex PCR, the TCRdb table keeps only in-frame clones and is missing some. The table has some 280,000 clones, around 81% seen once. Input material: peripheral blood. The source of these receptors is a woman between 45 and 60 years old with active or convalescent COVID-19.

The chain uses TRBV6-2 or TRBV6-3 and TRBJ1-2, with 8 bases fitting TRBD1. CDR1 is MNHEY, CDR2 SVGEGT, per germline. After removal of 5 bases from V and 4 bases from J, the junction contained 6 bases not matched to a gene. The CDR3 sequence is 14 residues long. The CDR3 DNA sequence: TGTGCCAGCAGTAGCAGGGGGCACGTCTATGGCTACACCTTC. Its translation is CASSSRGHVYGYTF.

This clone appeared a single time. The V call is TRBV11-2, the J call TRBJ2-1; 8 bases line up with TRBD1. V trimming: 4 bases; J trimming: 4 bases; junction bases outside the gene matches: 6. The CDR3 runs 15 residues. The germline gives CDR1 SGHAT, CDR2 FQNNGV. CDR3 protein: CASSYNRGRYNEQFF. CDR3 DNA sequence: TGTGCCAGCAGCTACAACAGGGGGAGGTACAATGAGCAGTTCTTC.